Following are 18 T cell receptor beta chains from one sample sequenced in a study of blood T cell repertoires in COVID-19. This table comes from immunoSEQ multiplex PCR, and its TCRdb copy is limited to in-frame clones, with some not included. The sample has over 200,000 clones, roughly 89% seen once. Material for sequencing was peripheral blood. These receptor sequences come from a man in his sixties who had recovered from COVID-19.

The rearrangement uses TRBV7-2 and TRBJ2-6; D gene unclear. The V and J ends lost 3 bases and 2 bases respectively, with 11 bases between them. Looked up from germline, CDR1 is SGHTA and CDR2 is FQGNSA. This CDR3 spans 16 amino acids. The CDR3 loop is CASSFSAAAGANVLTF. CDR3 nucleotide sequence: TGTGCCAGCAGCTTCTCGGCGGCGGCTGGGGCCAACGTCCTGACTTTC.

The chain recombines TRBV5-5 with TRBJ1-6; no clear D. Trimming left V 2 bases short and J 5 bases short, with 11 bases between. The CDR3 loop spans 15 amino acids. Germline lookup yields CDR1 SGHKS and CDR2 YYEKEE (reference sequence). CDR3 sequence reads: CASSLLTVDNSPLHF. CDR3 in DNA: TGTGCCAGCAGCTTACTGACTGTGGATAATTCACCCCTCCACTTT.

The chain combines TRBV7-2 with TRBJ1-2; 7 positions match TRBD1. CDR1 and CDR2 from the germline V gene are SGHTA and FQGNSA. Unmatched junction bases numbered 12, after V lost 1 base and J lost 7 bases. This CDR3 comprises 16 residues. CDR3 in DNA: TGTGCCAGCAGCTTAGAGTCCCCAGGGGGGCTAGGTGGCTACACCTTC. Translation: CASSLESPGGLGGYTF.

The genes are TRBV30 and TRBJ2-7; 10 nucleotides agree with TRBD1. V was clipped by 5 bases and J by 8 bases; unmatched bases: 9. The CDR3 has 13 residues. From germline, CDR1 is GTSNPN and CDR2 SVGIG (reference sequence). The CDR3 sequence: CAWSTGGATQQYF. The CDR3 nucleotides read TGTGCCTGGTCGACAGGGGGCGCCACTCAGCAGTACTTC.

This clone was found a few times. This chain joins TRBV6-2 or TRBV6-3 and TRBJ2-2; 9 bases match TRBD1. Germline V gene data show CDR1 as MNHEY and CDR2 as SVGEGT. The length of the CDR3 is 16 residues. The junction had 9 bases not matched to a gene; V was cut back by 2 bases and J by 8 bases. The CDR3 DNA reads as TGTGCCAGCAGTTACCTCAAGACAGGGGGGAGTGGGGAGCTGTTTTTT. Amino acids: CASSYLKTGGSGELFF.

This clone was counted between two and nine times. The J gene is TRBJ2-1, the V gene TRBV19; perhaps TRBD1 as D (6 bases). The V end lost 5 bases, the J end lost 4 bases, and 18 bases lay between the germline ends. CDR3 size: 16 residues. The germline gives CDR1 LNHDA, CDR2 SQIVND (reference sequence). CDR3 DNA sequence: TGTGCCAGTAGTTCGGGTGGGGGCAGGAGTTACAATGAGCAGTTCTTC. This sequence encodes CASSSGGGRSYNEQFF.

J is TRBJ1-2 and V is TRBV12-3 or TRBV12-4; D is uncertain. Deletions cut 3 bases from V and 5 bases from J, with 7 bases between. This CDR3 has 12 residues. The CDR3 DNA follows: TGTGCCAGCAGTTTTCGCGGGTATGGCTACACCTTC. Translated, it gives CASSFRGYGYTF.

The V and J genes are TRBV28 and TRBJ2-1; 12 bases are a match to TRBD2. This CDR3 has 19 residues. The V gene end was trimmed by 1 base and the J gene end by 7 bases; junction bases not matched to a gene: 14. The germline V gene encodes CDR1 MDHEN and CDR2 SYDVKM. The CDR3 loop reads CASSLLNFKLAGGTNEQFF. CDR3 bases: TGTGCCAGCAGTTTATTAAACTTTAAACTAGCGGGAGGTACGAATGAGCAGTTCTTC. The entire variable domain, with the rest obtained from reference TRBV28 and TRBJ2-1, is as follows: DVKVTQSSRYLVKRTGEKVFLECVQDMDHENMFWYRQDPGLGLRLIYFSYDVKMKEKGDIPEGYSVSREKKERFSLILESASTNQTSMYLCASSLLNFKLAGGTNEQFFGPGTRLTVL.

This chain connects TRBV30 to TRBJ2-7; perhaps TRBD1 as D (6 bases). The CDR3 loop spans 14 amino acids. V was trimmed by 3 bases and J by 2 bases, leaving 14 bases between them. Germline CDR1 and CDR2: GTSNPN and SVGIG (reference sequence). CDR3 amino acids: CAWRRGTVTYEQYF. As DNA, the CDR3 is TGTGCCTGGAGAAGGGGGACGGTAACCTACGAGCAGTACTTC.

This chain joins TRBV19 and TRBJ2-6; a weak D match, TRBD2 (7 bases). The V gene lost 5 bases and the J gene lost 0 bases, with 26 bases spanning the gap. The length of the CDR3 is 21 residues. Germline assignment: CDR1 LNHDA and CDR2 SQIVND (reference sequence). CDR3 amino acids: CASSAAFEGGSFGSGANVLTF. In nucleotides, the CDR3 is TGTGCCAGTAGTGCCGCGTTCGAGGGGGGGAGTTTCGGCTCTGGGGCCAACGTCCTGACTTTC.

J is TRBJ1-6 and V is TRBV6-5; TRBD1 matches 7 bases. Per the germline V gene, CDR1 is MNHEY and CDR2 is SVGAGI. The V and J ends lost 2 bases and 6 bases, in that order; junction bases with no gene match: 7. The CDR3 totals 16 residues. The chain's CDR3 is CASSYGAAGGNSPLHF. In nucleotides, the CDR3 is TGTGCCAGCAGTTACGGGGCGGCAGGGGGTAATTCACCCCTCCACTTT.

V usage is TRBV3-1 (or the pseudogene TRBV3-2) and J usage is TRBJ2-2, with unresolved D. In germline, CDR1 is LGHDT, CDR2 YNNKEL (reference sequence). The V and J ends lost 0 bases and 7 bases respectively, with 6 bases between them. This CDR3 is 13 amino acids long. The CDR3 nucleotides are TGTGCCAGCAGCCAAGATAGATACGGGGAGCTGTTTTTT. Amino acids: CASSQDRYGELFF.

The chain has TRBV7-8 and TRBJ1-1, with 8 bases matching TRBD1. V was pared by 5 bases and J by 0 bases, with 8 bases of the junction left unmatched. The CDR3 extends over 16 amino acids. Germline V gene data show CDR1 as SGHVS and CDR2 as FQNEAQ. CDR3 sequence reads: CASSPRTGFMNTEAFF. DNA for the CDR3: TGTGCCAGCAGCCCGCGGACAGGGTTTATGAACACTGAAGCTTTCTTT. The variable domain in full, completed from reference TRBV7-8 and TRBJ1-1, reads GAGVSQSPRYKVAKRGQDVALRCDPISGHVSLFWYQQALGQGPEFLTYFQNEAQLDKSGLPSDRFFAERPEGSVSTLKIQRTQQEDSAVYLCASSPRTGFMNTEAFFGQGTRLTVV.

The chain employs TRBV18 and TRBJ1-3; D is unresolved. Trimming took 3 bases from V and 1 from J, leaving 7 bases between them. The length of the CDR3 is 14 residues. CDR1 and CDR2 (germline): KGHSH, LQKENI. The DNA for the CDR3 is TGTGCCAGCTCACCGGTGAGATCTGGAAACACCATATATTTT. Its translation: CASSPVRSGNTIYF.

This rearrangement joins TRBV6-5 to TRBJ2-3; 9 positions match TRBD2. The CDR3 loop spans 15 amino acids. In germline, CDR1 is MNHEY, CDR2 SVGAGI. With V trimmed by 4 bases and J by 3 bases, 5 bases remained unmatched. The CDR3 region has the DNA TGTGCCAGCAGTTTAGCGGGAGAGGCTACAGATACGCAGTATTTT. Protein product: CASSLAGEATDTQYF.

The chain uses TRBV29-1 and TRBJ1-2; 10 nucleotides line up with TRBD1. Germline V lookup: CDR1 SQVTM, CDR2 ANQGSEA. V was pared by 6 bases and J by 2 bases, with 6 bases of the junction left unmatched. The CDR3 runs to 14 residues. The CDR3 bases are TGCAGCGTATCCGGGACAGGGGAGAACTATGGCTACACCTTC. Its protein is CSVSGTGENYGYTF.

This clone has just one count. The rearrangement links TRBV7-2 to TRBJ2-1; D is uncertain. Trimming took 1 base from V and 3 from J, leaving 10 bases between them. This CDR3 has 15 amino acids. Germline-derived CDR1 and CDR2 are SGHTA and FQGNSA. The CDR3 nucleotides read TGTGCCAGCAGCTTAGAGAGCGCCCGCTACAATGAGCAGTTCTTC. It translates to CASSLESARYNEQFF.

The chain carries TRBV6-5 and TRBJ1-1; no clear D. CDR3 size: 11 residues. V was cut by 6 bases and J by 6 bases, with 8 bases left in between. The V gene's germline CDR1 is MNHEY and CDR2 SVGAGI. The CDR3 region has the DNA TGTGCCAGCAGCCTTGGCCCTGAAGCTTTCTTT. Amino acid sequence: CASSLGPEAFF.